This T cell receptor beta chain was obtained from a study of T cell responses to AZD1222 COVID-19 vaccine. Findings and limits, study-wide: Nearly half of the spike-specific TCRs reportedly recognize variant regions that carry no mutations. Distributed over spike, vaccine-associated CD4 TCRs predominated at 160-218 and 743-854. A rise in Spike-specific TCR breadth and depth followed two AZD1222 doses. White British people made up most donors, females outnumbered males, and clonal diversity was possibly underestimated.

The germline gives CDR1 GTSNPN, CDR2 SVGIG (reference sequence). CDR3 length: 15 residues. After removal of 1 base from V and 2 bases from J, the junction contained 4 bases not matched to a gene. Notes on this clone: The antigen remains unidentified.

TCRdb's copy holds only in-frame clones and misses some; the assay was immunoSEQ multiplex PCR. The sample carries approximately 130,000 clones, 88% recorded once. The chain has TRBV30 and TRBJ1-3; 8 bases fit TRBD1. Sequences were derived from peripheral blood, sampled 28 days after the second AZD1222 dose. This TCR was sampled from an adult who received the AZD1222 COVID-19 vaccine. In DNA, the CDR3 is TGTGCCTGGAGTGCGCCAGGGGGCACTGGAAACACCATATATTTT. It encodes CAWSAPGGTGNTIYF.